This TCR beta chain was obtained from a study of TIL therapy for anti-PD-1-resistant metastatic lung cancer. Noted time point: pre-treatment sample, taken before nivolumab and TIL therapy. Most excised metastases sampled were pleural nodules or supraclavicular lymph nodes. This was the immunoSEQ v3 assay. The protocol was immunoSEQ multiplex PCR, while the TCRdb copy is restricted to in-frame clones and leaves out a portion. The repertoire holds more than 9,000 clones, with about 54% as singletons. V shed 5 bases and J 3 bases; nucleotides not matched to a gene: 7. This CDR3 is 15 amino acids long. From germline, CDR1 is MNHEY and CDR2 SMNVEV (reference sequence).

The TCR originated in a person between 30 and 79 years old with non-small cell lung cancer. The gene calls are TRBV27 and TRBJ2-1; 7 bases agree with TRBD2. The sequencing used tumor tissue, collected at baseline. The DNA of the CDR3 is TGTGCCAGCAGTGCCGAGACTAGCAGCTACAATGAGCAGTTCTTC. Protein sequence: CASSAETSSYNEQFF.